One sample yielded the 5 T cell receptor beta chains listed below, sequenced in a study of blood T cell repertoires in COVID-19. Libraries were prepared by immunoSEQ multiplex PCR; TCRdb keeps only in-frame clonotypes and omits some of them. Seen here are 150,000 to 200,000 clones, about 90% observed once, and the top ten hold under 4.5%. Material: peripheral blood. The origin of the receptors is a woman aged 70-85 years with acute or convalescent COVID-19.

The chain links TRBV24-1 to TRBJ2-1, with 7 bases identical to TRBD1. Per the germline V gene, CDR1 is KGHDR and CDR2 is SFDVKD. CDR3 length equals 13 residues. Unmatched junction bases numbered 8, after V lost 7 bases and J lost 9 bases. This CDR3 is CATSWDRLGEQFF. DNA of the CDR3: TGTGCCACCAGCTGGGACAGATTGGGTGAGCAGTTCTTC.

The V gene is TRBV24-1, the J gene TRBJ1-5; 8 bases are shared with TRBD1. With V trimmed by 4 bases and J by 2 bases, 9 bases remained unmatched. The CDR3 contains 17 residues. Per the germline V gene, CDR1 is KGHDR and CDR2 is SFDVKD. CDR3 sequence: CATSDATGAPGNQPQHF. The CDR3 nucleotides are TGTGCCACCAGTGACGCGACAGGGGCCCCCGGCAATCAGCCCCAGCATTTT.

In this sample, this clone turned up once. The chain is built from TRBV19 and TRBJ2-1, with D possibly being TRBD2 (6 bases). The CDR3 consists of 12 residues. Germline V gives CDR1 LNHDA, CDR2 SQIVND (reference sequence). V lost 7 bases to trimming and J lost 7 bases, with 11 bases between them. The CDR3: CASNSGANEQFF. DNA of the CDR3: TGTGCCAGTAACTCGGGAGCGAATGAGCAGTTCTTC.

This chain joins TRBV19 and TRBJ2-1, with D possibly TRBD1 on 6 matching bases. Germline CDR1 is LNHDA and CDR2 is SQIVND (reference sequence). The V gene lost 4 bases and the J gene lost 5 bases, with 15 bases spanning the gap. The CDR3 runs 15 residues. The CDR3 here is CASSTRGLLDNEQFF. CDR3 DNA sequence: TGTGCCAGTAGTACCAGGGGTTTGTTGGACAATGAGCAGTTCTTC.

The CDR3 is CASSTRYRDRAATF. As DNA, the CDR3 is TGTGCCAGCAGTACGCGATACCGGGACAGGGCCGCCACCTTC. V and J are TRBV2 and TRBJ1-2; 9 bases map to TRBD1. CDR1 and CDR2 (germline): SNHLY, FYNNEI. Germline trimming cut 5 bases from V and 13 bases from J; bases unmatched to any gene: 14. The CDR3 is 14 amino acids.